This TCR beta chain was profiled in a study of vaccination effects on CD4 cells after COVID-19 (dated by TCRdb to the early 2020s). For the wider study: Each participant got two doses of an mRNA SARS-CoV-2 vaccine, either BNT162b2 or mRNA-1273. SARS-CoV-2 spike-specific CD4+ TCR repertoires were compared before and after mRNA vaccination in COVID-19 convalescent patients and in infection-naive vaccine recipients. A total of roughly 9 COVID-19 convalescent patients and a handful of SARS-CoV-2-naive healthy vaccine recipients were included in the full study. The Oncomine TCR Beta short-read assay on an Illumina iSeq 100 was used to sequence cultures from other donors in the study.

In the ViraFEST assay, PBMC were stimulated with viral peptide pools, and TCR sequencing was then used to find antigen-specific CD4+ T cell clonotypes based on their expansion. After approximately 11 days of culture, CD4+ T cells were isolated with the EasySep CD4+ T cell isolation kit. Healthy vaccine recipients had no prior SARS-CoV-2 infection, confirmed by negative nucleocapsid antibodies before and after vaccination. Some 2 million PBMC per well were cultured with roughly 10 ug/ml peptides in IMDM containing roughly 5% human AB serum, around 10 IU/ml IL-2 and gentamicin. Half of the culture medium was replaced with fresh IL-2-containing medium on days 3 and 7. Unless noted otherwise, every peptide stimulation condition was grown in triplicate wells. Using Ficoll-Paque Plus gradient centrifugation, PBMC were separated from whole blood and then either used fresh or cryopreserved at -140C. The overlapping peptide pools covered the spike proteins of SARS-CoV-2 and of the common cold coronaviruses HCoV-NL63, HCoV-OC43 and HCoV-229E. The QIAamp micro DNA kit was used to extract genomic DNA from the cultured CD4+ T cells.

Library preparation employed the immunoSEQ multiplex PCR assay. DNA from the CD4+ T cells that had been cultured and isolated underwent TCR beta CDR3 sequencing. In the authors' own workflow: Non-productive TCR sequences were removed, reads were trimmed to the CDR3 region, and CDR3s of at least 7 amino acids were retained. The MANAFEST web app was used to identify antigen-specific clonotypes by comparing expansion in peptide wells with expansion in reference cultures. To count as positive, a clone had to show expansion at FDR<0.05 compared with the reference and with all other wells, an odds ratio above 5, and a frequency above 0.1% in two replicate wells. Cross-reactive clonotypes were defined as significantly expanded in SARS-CoV-2 spike wells and in at least one common cold coronavirus spike condition. CDR3 similarity was assessed by Levenshtein distance using the stringdist R package, and unrooted trees were constructed with ape in R 3.6.1. Here the immuneACCESS table is served through TCRdb, limited to in-frame sequences with V and J called. Missing clones are a known gap in these copies; in checked studies unresolved V genes cover under half, and the rest lacks a known reason. The D gene and trimming were derived from the DNA, and the V and J assignments and clone size from that table. For this sample there are some 20,000 clones; 70% to 80% appear just once. The ten biggest clones cover roughly 16% of the sample.

As concerns this clone: The antigen it binds to is not known. The record has no base qualities; no much larger clone is one base away.

The research as a whole found: Limitations of the study were the small number of convalescent patients and the absence of early post-infection timepoints. Clones induced by infection and clones induced by vaccination both contracted markedly at late timepoints after vaccination, which fits with T cell responses waning over time. In healthy vaccine recipients, vaccine-induced clones were almost all SARS-CoV-2 mono-reactive, with only 1 of 255 cross-reactive with common cold coronaviruses.

The sequencing here drew on CD4+ T cells from PBMCs cultured with HCoV-229E spike peptides, taken before COVID-19 vaccination. Taken with the paper, the label for cell subset or site translates to: HCoV-229E spike overlapping peptide pool stimulation. The origin of this receptor is a human donor who received a COVID-19 vaccine.

The DNA sequence is as follows: TGTGCCAGCAGTGAACAGGGGGGCACTGAAGCTTTCTTT. Its protein product is CASSEQGGTEAFF. The rearranged chain carries TRBV6-1 and TRBJ1-1, and TRBD1 matches 7 of the central bases. Clipping removes 2 bases from V and 4 bases from J, with 1 as the unmatched junction base count. CDR1 and CDR2, per the germline V gene, are MNHNS and SASEGT. From the cysteine up to the phenylalanine, the CDR3 has a length of 13 residues. Only the CDR3 region is kept as DNA, spanning 39 bases read in frame from base 1.